This TCR beta chain comes out of a study of PD-L1 blockade in urothelial cancer. The time point was: peripheral blood 6 weeks after treatment start. Germline CDR1 is SQVTM and CDR2 is ANQGSEA. The CDR3 is 15 residues long. J was trimmed by 3 bases and V by 6 bases; bases with no gene match: 12. This table comes from immunoSEQ multiplex PCR, and its TCRdb copy is limited to in-frame clones, with some not included. There are just over 35,000 clones in the sample; about four fifths occur only once, and roughly a tenth lies in the top ten. The chain links TRBV29-1 to TRBJ2-3; TRBD1 matches at 7 bases. The sample here was PBMCs, taken around atezolizumab (anti-PD-L1) treatment. The sequence was collected from a man aged 40-49 years with urothelial cancer. The DNA for the CDR3 is TGCAGCGTAGGTAGGGACAGAACTGGGACAGATACGCAGTATTTT. This encodes CSVGRDRTGTDTQYF.